A single sample is the source of the 8 T cell receptor beta chains below, sequenced in a study of cytotoxic CD8 clonotypes in ibrutinib-treated CLL (dated by TCRdb to the early 2020s). The time point label, read with the paper, signifies: approximately 25 months on ibrutinib. The library relied on the immunoSEQ multiplex PCR assay. TCRdb provides this immuneACCESS table in a form limited to in-frame rearrangements. Some clones are lacking; in checked studies, under half of them reflect an unresolved V gene, and why the rest are absent is not known. Recorded for this sample are some 92,000 clones; about 74% of them occurred a single time. Of the sample, about 22% is held by the ten largest clones. Sample: PBMCs, taken after 24 months of ibrutinib treatment. Receptor source: a human donor with chronic lymphocytic leukemia.

The chain has TRBV6-1 and TRBJ1-6; 9 bases align to TRBD1. The length of the CDR3 is 16 residues. The V and J ends lost 4 bases and 6 bases, in that order; junction bases with no gene match: 7. Germline V gives CDR1 MNHNS, CDR2 SASEGT. The CDR3 bases are TGTGCCAGCAGTGCCCTGGCGGGACAGGGTAATTCACCCCTCCACTTT. Its protein product is CASSALAGQGNSPLHF.

The chain links TRBV27 to TRBJ2-7, with D possibly matching TRBD2 (6 bases). The V and J ends lost 7 bases and 5 bases respectively, with 12 bases between them. The CDR3 is 12 residues long. CDR1 MNHEY and CDR2 SMNVEV come from the germline V gene (reference sequence). The CDR3 DNA reads as TGTGCCAGCAAAGGAGGGCCCCACGAGCAGTACTTC. Translating gives CASKGGPHEQYF.

The chain uses TRBV21-1 and TRBJ2-1; the D segment call TRBD2 is taken from the table without a DNA check. TRBV21-1 is a recognized pseudogene. The CDR3 has 17 residues. The CDR3 is CASSKDRLAGSYNEQFF. As DNA, the CDR3 is TGTGCCAGCAGCAAAGATAGGCTAGCGGGATCTTACAATGAGCAGTTCTTC.

The J gene is TRBJ1-6, the V gene TRBV5-6; no clear D gene. This CDR3 spans 15 amino acids. The ends were cut back, 5 bases at V and 10 bases at J, with 19 bases in the middle. Germline loops: CDR1 SGHDT, CDR2 YYEEEE. The CDR3 DNA reads TGTGCCAGCAGGGCGGGTGCCGGACCATACTCACCCCTCCACTTT. Translating gives CASRAGAGPYSPLHF.

To note about this clone: One junction end does not reproduce the germline sequence, and a read error may be involved. The rearrangement uses TRBV7-7 and TRBJ2-7, with a possible D match to TRBD2 (6 bases). Germline values: CDR1 SSHAT, CDR2 FNYEAQ (reference sequence). The CDR3 spans 13 residues. The CDR3 DNA reads TGTGCTAGCAGCTTGATGGGGGACTCCGAGCAGTACTTC. The encoded protein is CASSLMGDSEQYF.

The chain has TRBV6-1 and TRBJ2-7; 7 nucleotides agree with TRBD2. V dropped 7 bases and J dropped 3; count of bases not matched to a gene: 6. The germline CDR1 and CDR2 sequences are MNHNS and SASEGT. The CDR3 covers 13 residues. Here the CDR3 DNA reads TGTGCCAGCATCGCGGGAGATGGCTACGAGCAGTACTTC. Translated: CASIAGDGYEQYF.

The chain recombines TRBV18 with TRBJ2-5; the D is unclear. Trimming took 2 bases from V and 0 from J, leaving 10 bases between them. Germline V gives CDR1 KGHSH, CDR2 LQKENI. The CDR3 loop spans 15 amino acids. The DNA for the CDR3 is TGTGCCAGCTCACCAATGGCGGAATACCAAGAGACCCAGTACTTC. Its protein product is CASSPMAEYQETQYF.

The chain has TRBV29-1 and TRBJ1-4; D might be TRBD1 (6 bases). This CDR3 contains 13 residues. Germline CDR1 and CDR2: SQVTM and ANQGSEA. Deletions cut 4 bases from V and 3 bases from J, with 9 bases between. In DNA form, the CDR3 reads TGCAGCGTTGGGAGGGGGTCTAATGAAAAACTGTTTTTT. Amino acids: CSVGRGSNEKLFF.